A single sample gave rise to the 22 T cell receptor beta chains below, sequenced in a study of Ad26.COV2.S vaccination and SARS-CoV-2 variants. Treatment given: over 15 received Ad26.COV2.S at low or high dose, single or two shots; several received placebo; per-sample allocation not given. Specimens were obtained on day 63 following the first vaccine or placebo injection. Repertoires were generated with immunoSEQ multiplex PCR, while TCRdb's copy carries only in-frame clones and drops some. The sample holds a few hundred thousand clones; approximately 89% are singletons and the top ten take around 1.9%. The source material was peripheral blood, sampled in a trial of Ad26.COV2.S vaccine versus placebo. The receptors stem from a person between 18 and 59 years old who received the Ad26.COV2.S COVID-19 vaccine or a placebo.

The V and J genes are TRBV5-1 and TRBJ2-5, with D perhaps TRBD2 (7 bases). The CDR3 is 14 residues long. CDR1 is SGHRS and CDR2 is YFSETQ in the germline V gene. V was trimmed by 6 bases and J by 4 bases, leaving 16 bases between them. The CDR3 protein is CASTKGGRGETQYF. CDR3 nucleotides: TGCGCCAGCACCAAGGGGGGGCGAGGAGAGACCCAGTACTTC.

The chain has TRBV28 and TRBJ1-5; 8 bases line up with TRBD1. The V gene's germline CDR1 is MDHEN and CDR2 SYDVKM. J lost 1 base, V lost 1 base, and 6 bases had no gene match. This CDR3 region has 17 residues. CDR3 in DNA: TGTGCCAGCAGTTTATTGGGGCGGACAGGGAGCAATCAGCCCCAGCATTTT. Its translation is CASSLLGRTGSNQPQHF.

This clone was observed a single time. The chain carries TRBV6-5 and TRBJ2-2; tentative D call: TRBD1 (6 bases). The length of the CDR3 is 14 residues. V shed 8 bases and J shed 5 bases, with 15 bases lying between them. CDR1 is MNHEY and CDR2 is SVGAGI in the germline V gene. The CDR3 is CASHQGGRTGELFF. CDR3 nucleotides: TGTGCCAGCCACCAAGGGGGAAGGACCGGGGAGCTGTTTTTT.

The rearrangement uses TRBV7-8 and TRBJ2-2, with D tentatively TRBD2 (5 bases). Germline CDR1 SGHVS, CDR2 FQNEAQ. Trimming pared 5 bases from V and 4 bases from J, leaving 14 bases between. This CDR3 has 15 residues. In DNA, the CDR3 is TGTGCCAGCAGCGCGAGGAGGATGGTCACCGGGGAGCTGTTTTTT. The encoded protein is CASSARRMVTGELFF.

J is TRBJ2-1 and V is TRBV4-3, with D hard to call. Germline V CDR1 and CDR2: LGHNA, YSLEER. The CDR3 totals 12 residues. Trimming took 1 base from V and 6 from J, leaving 4 bases between them. This chain's CDR3 is CASSQVSNEQFF. The DNA for the CDR3 is TGCGCCAGCAGCCAAGTAAGCAATGAGCAGTTCTTC.

This chain uses TRBV30 with TRBJ2-7; no clear D. The germline gives CDR1 GTSNPN, CDR2 SVGIG (reference sequence). V was shortened by 3 bases and J by 4 bases, with 10 bases between the two germline ends. This CDR3 contains 12 residues. The CDR3 is CAWSRQTYEQYF. As DNA, the CDR3 is TGTGCCTGGAGCCGGCAAACTTACGAGCAGTACTTC. The full variable domain, its missing parts supplied by reference TRBV30 and TRBJ2-7, is SQTIHQWPATLVQPVGSPLSLECTVEGTSNPNLYWYRQAAGRGLQLLFYSVGIGQISSEVPQNLSASRPQDRQFILSSKKLLLSDSGFYLCAWSRQTYEQYFGPGTRLTVT.

This chain connects TRBV5-1 to TRBJ2-7; no firm D call. Trimming took 0 bases from V and 0 from J, leaving 7 bases between them. The CDR3 covers 14 residues. Germline values: CDR1 SGHRS, CDR2 YFSETQ. The CDR3 here is CASSLASISYEQYF. CDR3 sequence (DNA): TGCGCCAGCAGCTTGGCCAGCATCTCCTACGAGCAGTACTTC.

This chain joins TRBV28 and TRBJ2-1, with 7 bases fitting TRBD1. The germline CDR1 and CDR2 sequences are MDHEN and SYDVKM. V lost 2 bases, J lost 6 bases, and 4 bases stayed unmatched. This CDR3 contains 14 residues. CDR3 protein: CASSLRQGSNEQFF. The CDR3, as DNA: TGTGCCAGCAGTTTACGACAGGGATCCAATGAGCAGTTCTTC. Together with reference TRBV28 and TRBJ2-1, the CDR3 gives the full variable domain: DVKVTQSSRYLVKRTGEKVFLECVQDMDHENMFWYRQDPGLGLRLIYFSYDVKMKEKGDIPEGYSVSREKKERFSLILESASTNQTSMYLCASSLRQGSNEQFFGPGTRLTVL.

The chain recombines TRBV6-2 or TRBV6-3 with TRBJ1-5; the D gene is possibly TRBD1 (5 bases). In germline, CDR1 is MNHEY, CDR2 SVGEGT. The CDR3 is 14 residues long. Trimming cost V 5 bases and J 7 bases, with 15 bases left between them. The CDR3 DNA reads TGTGCCAGCAGTCCAGGGCCAGCCGCACAGCCCCAGCATTTT. It specifies CASSPGPAAQPQHF.

The chain is built from TRBV5-1 and TRBJ1-1; no firm D call. The CDR3 spans 11 residues. Deletions cut 0 bases from V and 7 bases from J, with 4 bases between. Germline CDR1 SGHRS, CDR2 YFSETQ. The CDR3 protein is CASSLDGEAFF. CDR3 bases: TGCGCCAGCAGCTTGGACGGTGAAGCTTTCTTT.

In DNA form, the CDR3 reads TGTGCCAGCAGCCAGGAGACTAGCGGGAGGGCCCGAGCCAAAAACATTCAGTACTTC. Its protein product is CASSQETSGRARAKNIQYF. V is TRBV4-2 and J is TRBJ2-4, with 14 nucleotides matching TRBD2. Germline V gene sequence: CDR1 LGHNA, CDR2 YNFKEQ. This CDR3 has 19 residues. The V segment lost 3 bases and the J segment 0 bases; nucleotides outside the gene matches: 7.

This chain connects TRBV10-3 to TRBJ1-2; possible D gene TRBD1, 5 bases. The CDR3 length is 14 residues. Between the trimmed V and J ends, which lost 5 bases and 6 bases, there was a span of 16 bases. Germline lookup yields CDR1 ENHRY and CDR2 SYGVKD. In DNA form, the CDR3 reads TGTGCCATCAGTCCCGGGACCGGAGCGGATGGCTACACCTTC. It codes for CAISPGTGADGYTF.

The rearrangement links TRBV3-1 (or the pseudogene TRBV3-2) to TRBJ2-7; D may be TRBD1 (6 bases). The CDR3 has 17 residues. The V end lost 1 base, the J end lost 1 base, and 17 bases lay between the germline ends. Germline-derived CDR1 and CDR2 are LGHDT and YNNKEL (reference sequence). The DNA of the CDR3 is TGTGCCAGCAGCCAAGGGCACAGGGATTTAGGTTCCTACGAGCAGTACTTC. Protein sequence: CASSQGHRDLGSYEQYF.

This clone appeared a single time. V gene TRBV10-3 combines with J gene TRBJ1-5; the D is unclear. V dropped 2 bases and J dropped 1 base, with 6 bases sitting between them. This CDR3 is 14 amino acids long. Germline CDR1 is ENHRY and CDR2 is SYGVKD. The CDR3 sequence: CAISEGFSNQPQHF. Here the CDR3 DNA reads TGTGCCATCAGTGAGGGATTCAGCAATCAGCCCCAGCATTTT.

The chain has TRBV4-2 and TRBJ2-2; a weak D match, TRBD2 (6 bases). The V end was cut by 0 bases, the J end by 8 bases, with 16 bases between. CDR1 is LGHNA, CDR2 YNFKEQ, per germline. This CDR3 comprises 16 residues. The CDR3 spells CASSQERAGLAGELFF. CDR3 sequence (DNA): TGTGCCAGCAGCCAAGAAAGGGCGGGGCTCGCGGGGGAGCTGTTTTTT.

This chain links TRBV5-1 with TRBJ2-1, with TRBD2 matching over 8 bases. The CDR3 is 15 amino acids. Per germline, CDR1 SGHRS and CDR2 YFSETQ. With 4 bases clipped from V and 3 bases from J, the junction kept 6 bases outside the gene matches. The CDR3 sequence: CASSPISGNYNEQFF. As DNA, the CDR3 is TGCGCCAGCAGCCCCATTAGCGGGAACTACAATGAGCAGTTCTTC.

V gene TRBV28 combines with J gene TRBJ1-1, with 11 nucleotides matching TRBD1. CDR1 and CDR2 from the germline V gene are MDHEN and SYDVKM. V lost 7 bases and J lost 4; bases outside the gene matches: 8. This CDR3 contains 15 residues. CDR3 bases: TGTGCCAGCACGCCCTGGACAGGGGGCATCACTGAAGCTTTCTTT. Translated, it gives CASTPWTGGITEAFF. Full variable domain (missing parts from reference TRBV28 and TRBJ1-1): DVKVTQSSRYLVKRTGEKVFLECVQDMDHENMFWYRQDPGLGLRLIYFSYDVKMKEKGDIPEGYSVSREKKERFSLILESASTNQTSMYLCASTPWTGGITEAFFGQGTRLTVV.

The CDR3 DNA reads TGTGCCAGCAGTTTGGACATGCCCGAGCAGTACTTC. Its translation: CASSLDMPEQYF. The genes are TRBV11-3 and TRBJ2-7, with D possibly matching TRBD1 (5 bases). This CDR3 contains 12 residues. Germline-derived CDR1 and CDR2 are SGHNT and YENEEA. V dropped 6 bases and J dropped 6 bases, with 12 bases sitting between them.

The V gene is TRBV10-3, the J gene TRBJ2-2; D gene unclear. In germline, CDR1 is ENHRY, CDR2 SYGVKD. The ends were cut back, 10 bases at V and 6 bases at J, with 15 bases in the middle. CDR3 length equals 13 residues. Here the CDR3 reads CATQGPLAGELFF. CDR3 coding DNA: TGTGCCACCCAAGGGCCCCTTGCCGGGGAGCTGTTTTTT.

The chain uses TRBV5-1 and TRBJ2-2; the D gene is possibly TRBD2 (5 bases). The CDR3 length is 15 residues. The V end was cut by 1 base, the J end by 4 bases, with 11 bases between. Looked up from germline, CDR1 is SGHRS and CDR2 is YFSETQ. CDR3 in amino acids: CASSLFVGVTGELFF. In DNA form, the CDR3 reads TGCGCCAGCAGCTTGTTCGTGGGAGTCACCGGGGAGCTGTTTTTT.

The chain combines TRBV7-2 with TRBJ2-1, with TRBD2 identical over 7 bases. Germline lookup yields CDR1 SGHTA and CDR2 FQGNSA. The V segment lost 2 bases and the J segment 0 bases; nucleotides outside the gene matches: 4. The CDR3 is 16 amino acids. CDR3 amino acids: CASSLNRGSSYNEQFF. The CDR3 region has the DNA TGTGCCAGCAGCTTAAATCGCGGGAGCTCCTACAATGAGCAGTTCTTC. The variable domain in full, completed from reference TRBV7-2 and TRBJ2-1, reads GAGVSQSPSNKVTEKGKDVELRCDPISGHTALYWYRQSLGQGLEFLIYFQGNSAPDKSGLPSDRFSAERTGGSVSTLTIQRTQQEDSAVYLCASSLNRGSSYNEQFFGPGTRLTVL.

This clone was found a few times. The V gene is TRBV7-9, the J gene TRBJ1-6; D may be TRBD1 (6 bases). CDR3 size: 13 residues. Germline-derived CDR1 and CDR2 are SEHNR and FQNEAQ (reference sequence). The germline V and J ends were trimmed by 3 bases and 7 bases, with 7 bases remaining between them. The CDR3 reads CASSFTGNSPLHF. In DNA, the CDR3 is TGTGCCAGCAGCTTCACAGGGAATTCACCCCTCCACTTT.